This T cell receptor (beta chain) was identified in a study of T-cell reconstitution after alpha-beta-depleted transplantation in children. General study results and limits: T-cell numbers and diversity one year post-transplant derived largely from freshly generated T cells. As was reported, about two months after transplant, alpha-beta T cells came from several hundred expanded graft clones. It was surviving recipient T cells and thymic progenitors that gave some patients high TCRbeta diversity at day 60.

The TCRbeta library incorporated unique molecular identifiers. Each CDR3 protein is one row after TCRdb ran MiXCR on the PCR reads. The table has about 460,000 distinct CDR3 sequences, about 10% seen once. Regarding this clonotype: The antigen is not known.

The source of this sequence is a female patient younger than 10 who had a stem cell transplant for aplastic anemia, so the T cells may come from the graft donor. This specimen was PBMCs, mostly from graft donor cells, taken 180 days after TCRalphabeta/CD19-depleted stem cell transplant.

CDR3 protein: CSAREYQGDYGYTF. The CDR3 nucleotides read TGCAGTGCTAGAGAGTACCAGGGGGACTATGGCTACACCTTC. V and J are TRBV20-1 and TRBJ1-2; 7 nucleotides match TRBD1. Germline assignment: CDR1 DFQATT and CDR2 SNEGSKA (reference sequence). Trimming cost V 0 bases and J 3 bases; bases outside gene matches: 4. The CDR3 contains 14 residues.